This T cell receptor (beta chain) was sequenced for a study of blood T cell repertoires in COVID-19. Germline-derived CDR1 and CDR2 are MNHEY and SMNVEV (reference sequence). Between the trimmed V and J ends, which lost 6 bases and 5 bases, there was a span of 20 bases. The CDR3 contains 16 residues. Method: immunoSEQ multiplex PCR; TCRdb's copy keeps in-frame clones and lacks some. The sample holds approximately 120,000 clones; about 70% are singletons and the top ten take 5.5%. The TCR was taken from a man aged 55 to 70 with acute or convalescent COVID-19. This sequence joins TRBV27 and TRBJ2-1; D is possibly TRBD1 (6 bases). The sample comprised peripheral blood. CDR3 nucleotides: TGTGCCAGCAGACTAGGGTCTGGACAGCCCAACAATGAGCAGTTCTTC. Protein sequence: CASRLGSGQPNNEQFF.